This is a list of T cell receptor beta chains from one sample in a study of human T cells and chemical hapten exposure. Via MiXCR, TCRdb re-called the RACE reads, giving one row per CDR3 protein. The table has roughly 120,000 distinct CDR3 sequences, 8.5% to 9.5% seen once; the top ten hold around 1.9%. What was sequenced was whole blood. The receptors stem from a male donor in good health. Some clones in this sample may be carry-over from other donors' samples. The CDR3 runs from the conserved cysteine through the conserved F or W. The D gene is left open where the match is weak. Only part of the rows carry a size: once, few, many, or a class if the clone is expanded.

j_gene	v_gene	d_gene	len	abundance	CDR3aa	CDR3nt
TRBJ2-3	TRBV6-2/TRBV6-3	TRBD1	13	many	CASSQRGPDTQYF	TGTGCCAGCAGTCAAAGGGGGCCAGATACGCAGTATTTT
TRBJ1-1	TRBV5-1	TRBD1	16	few	CASSLALTGMNTEAFF	TGCGCCAGCAGCTTGGCCCTGACAGGGATGAACACTGAAGCTTTCTTT
TRBJ2-7	TRBV7-9	NA	13	NA	CASSRPGAYEQYF	TGTGCCAGCAGCCGACCCGGGGCCTACGAGCAGTACTTC
TRBJ2-3	TRBV5-1	TRBD2	15	NA	CASSPTSGRPYTQYF	TGCGCCAGCAGCCCAACTAGCGGGAGGCCATATACGCAGTATTTT
TRBJ1-1	TRBV11-2	NA	14	NA	CASSLRAVDIEAFF	TGTGCCAGCAGCTTAAGGGCAGTTGATATTGAAGCTTTCTTT
TRBJ2-2	TRBV4-1	TRBD2	17	few	CASSQERLAVNTGELFF	TGCGCCAGCAGCCAGGAACGACTAGCGGTTAACACCGGGGAGCTGTTTTTT
TRBJ2-7	TRBV12-2	NA	14	NA	CASRRRTLDYEQYF	TGTGCAAGTCGCCGACGGACTCTTGACTACGAGCAGTACTTC
TRBJ1-3	TRBV6-1	NA	16	many	CASRPPGPGGGNTIYF	TGTGCCAGCAGACCTCCGGGGCCTGGGGGTGGAAACACCATATATTTT
TRBJ1-4	TRBV12-3/TRBV12-4	NA	13	many	CASSSGTDEKLFF	TGTGCCAGCAGTTCCGGGACGGATGAAAAACTGTTTTTT
TRBJ1-5	TRBV6-5	NA	15	few	CASSYSSRANQPQHF	TGTGCCAGCAGTTACTCGAGCAGGGCGAATCAGCCCCAGCATTTT
TRBJ2-2	TRBV7-9	NA	15	NA	CASCPWGGLGGELFF	TGTGCCAGCTGTCCGTGGGGCGGACTTGGCGGGGAGCTGTTTTTT
TRBJ2-1	TRBV6-1	NA	13	NA	CASSEGNYNEQFF	TGTGCCAGCAGTGAGGGTAACTACAATGAGCAGTTCTTC
TRBJ2-7	TRBV20-1	TRBD1	13	few	CSAPGQETYEQYF	TGCAGTGCGCCGGGACAGGAAACCTACGAGCAGTACTTC
TRBJ1-3	TRBV6-5	NA	14	many	CASSSVDSGNTIYF	TGTGCCAGCAGTTCTGTCGACTCTGGAAACACCATATATTTT
TRBJ1-1	TRBV7-2	NA	12	NA	CASSPRHTEAFF	TGTGCCAGCAGCCCCAGACACACTGAAGCTTTCTTT
TRBJ2-7	TRBV20-1	TRBD1	12	few	CSAWTGAYEQYF	TGCAGTGCTTGGACAGGCGCCTACGAGCAGTACTTC
TRBJ2-3	TRBV11-2	NA	11	few	CASSSEFGQYF	TGTGCCAGCAGCTCTGAGTTTGGGCAGTATTTT
TRBJ2-3	TRBV5-6	NA	15	few	CASNRVGGATDTQYF	TGTGCCAGCAACCGGGTGGGGGGGGCAACAGATACGCAGTATTTT
TRBJ2-7	TRBV12-3/TRBV12-4	NA	12	few	CASRTLGGEQYF	TGTGCCAGCAGGACCCTCGGGGGTGAGCAGTACTTC
TRBJ2-1	TRBV12-5	TRBD2	19	NA	CASGFTSAPPAGESNEQFF	TGTGCTAGTGGTTTCACCAGCGCCCCCCCAGCGGGAGAAAGCAATGAGCAGTTCTTC
TRBJ1-1	TRBV6-5	NA	14	NA	CASTEGSGGTEAFF	TGTGCCAGCACCGAGGGGTCCGGGGGGACTGAAGCTTTCTTT
TRBJ2-6	TRBV10-3	NA	16	NA	CAISDVDFSGANVLTF	TGTGCCATCAGTGATGTCGACTTCTCTGGGGCCAACGTCCTGACTTTC
TRBJ1-2	TRBV7-4	NA	18	few	CASILRGPISGDNYGYTF	TGTGCCAGCATCCTTCGCGGGCCGATTTCAGGGGACAACTATGGCTACACCTTC
TRBJ1-1	TRBV7-9	NA	15	few	CASSSKGPADTEAFF	TGTGCCAGCAGCTCGAAGGGGCCTGCGGACACTGAAGCTTTCTTT
TRBJ2-6	TRBV6-2/TRBV6-3	NA	17	NA	CASSYPFRTSGANVLTF	TGTGCCAGCAGTTACCCTTTCAGGACTTCTGGGGCCAACGTCCTGACTTTC
TRBJ1-4	TRBV14	NA	16	few	CASSRLTDSGGEKLFF	TGTGCCAGCAGCCGGCTGACTGACTCGGGAGGGGAAAAACTGTTTTTT
TRBJ2-7	TRBV3-1	NA	16	many	CASSPRQRRAFDEQYF	TGTGCCAGCAGCCCCCGACAGAGACGGGCGTTCGACGAGCAGTACTTC
TRBJ2-2	TRBV12-3/TRBV12-4	TRBD1	14	many	CASKPQGASGELFF	TGTGCCAGCAAACCCCAGGGGGCTAGCGGGGAGCTGTTTTTT
TRBJ2-3	TRBV5-4	NA	15	NA	CASSFFTGATDTQYF	TGTGCCAGCAGCTTTTTTACGGGGGCCACAGATACGCAGTATTTT
TRBJ1-2	TRBV14	NA	12	few	CASSHVQDGYTF	TGTGCCAGCAGCCACGTACAGGATGGCTACACCTTC
TRBJ1-5	TRBV12-5	TRBD1	16	few	CASGTGQLYSNQPQHF	TGTGCTAGTGGTACGGGACAGTTGTATAGCAATCAGCCCCAGCATTTT
TRBJ2-7	TRBV15	NA	14	few	CATSWAKSSYEQYF	TGTGCCACCAGTTGGGCAAAGAGCTCCTACGAGCAGTACTTC
TRBJ2-1	TRBV20-1	TRBD1	16	NA	CSARADGQGSYNEQFF	TGCAGTGCTAGAGCCGATGGACAGGGGTCCTACAATGAGCAGTTCTTC
TRBJ2-7	TRBV12-3/TRBV12-4	NA	12	NA	CASSFQEYEQYF	TGTGCCAGCAGTTTTCAGGAATACGAGCAGTACTTC
TRBJ2-6	TRBV27	NA	18	NA	CASSFHRDLTSGANVLTF	TGTGCCAGCAGTTTCCACCGGGACTTGACCTCTGGGGCCAACGTCCTGACTTTC
TRBJ2-1	TRBV7-9	NA	16	NA	CASSSGQTSSYNEQFF	TGTGCCAGCAGCTCGGGACAAACGAGCTCCTACAATGAGCAGTTCTTC
TRBJ1-6	TRBV14	TRBD1	16	many	CASRPTGAAYNSPLHF	TGTGCCAGCAGACCGACAGGGGCCGCGTATAATTCACCCCTCCACTTT
TRBJ2-7	TRBV6-1	TRBD2	13	NA	CASQRGGAYEQYF	TGTGCCAGCCAACGGGGGGGCGCGTACGAGCAGTACTTC
TRBJ1-5	TRBV6-5	NA	13	NA	CASSSVSNQPQHF	TGTGCCAGCAGCTCAGTAAGCAATCAGCCCCAGCATTTT
TRBJ2-3	TRBV29-1	NA	14	few	CSVEPGRDTDTQYF	TGCAGCGTTGAACCGGGCCGAGACACAGATACGCAGTATTTT
TRBJ2-2	TRBV18	NA	16	few	CASSRGRATNTGELFF	TGTGCCAGCTCACGTGGAAGGGCCACGAACACCGGGGAGCTGTTTTTT
TRBJ2-7	TRBV10-1	NA	11	many	CASSDRYEQYF	TGCGCCAGCAGTGATCGTTACGAGCAGTACTTC
TRBJ2-7	TRBV7-9	TRBD1	15	many	CASSLGGTASYEQYF	TGTGCCAGCAGCTTAGGGGGGACAGCGAGCTACGAGCAGTACTTC
TRBJ2-7	TRBV10-1	NA	11	many	CASSEGNEQYF	TGCGCCAGCAGTGAAGGGAACGAGCAGTACTTC
TRBJ2-1	TRBV23-1	TRBD2	18	few	CASSQSSAGGRSYNEQFF	TGCGCCAGCAGTCAATCCTCGGCGGGAGGCCGCTCCTACAATGAGCAGTTCTTC